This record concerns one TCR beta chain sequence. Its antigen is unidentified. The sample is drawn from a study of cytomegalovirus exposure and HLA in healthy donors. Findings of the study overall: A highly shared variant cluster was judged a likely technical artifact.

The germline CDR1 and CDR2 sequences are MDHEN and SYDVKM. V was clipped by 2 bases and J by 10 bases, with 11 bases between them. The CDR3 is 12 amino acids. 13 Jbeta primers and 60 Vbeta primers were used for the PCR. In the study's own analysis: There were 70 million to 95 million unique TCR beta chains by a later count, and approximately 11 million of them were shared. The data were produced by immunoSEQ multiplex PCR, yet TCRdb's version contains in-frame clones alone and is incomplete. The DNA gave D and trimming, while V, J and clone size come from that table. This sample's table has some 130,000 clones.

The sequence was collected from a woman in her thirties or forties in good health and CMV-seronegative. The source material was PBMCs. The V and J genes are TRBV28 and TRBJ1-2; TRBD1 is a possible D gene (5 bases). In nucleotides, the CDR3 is TGTGCCAGCAGTTTAGGAGGGGCGGACTACACCTTC. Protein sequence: CASSLGGADYTF.